The sequence of this T cell receptor beta chain was determined in a study of shared clonotypes between healthy human individuals. The protocol was immunoSEQ multiplex PCR, while the TCRdb copy is restricted to in-frame clones and leaves out a portion. The repertoire consists of about 2.5 million clones, with approximately 90% occurring once and the leading ten covering roughly 0.34%. Of note for this clone: What it recognizes is unknown.

Broader study findings: An anticipated effect of sequencing depth on clonotype sharing among donors was recognized.

This CDR3 comprises 14 residues. CDR1 is MNHNY, CDR2 SVGAGI, per germline (reference sequence). V lost 2 bases and J lost 4; bases outside the gene matches: 4. Sequenced material: naive CD4+ T cells from PBMCs. Subset indicated: CD45RA+ positively selected. This clonotype was sampled from a man between 18 and 35 years old in good health. Some clones in this sample may be carry-over from other donors' samples. This chain joins TRBV6-6 and TRBJ2-7; 8 bases are a match to TRBD1. CDR3 DNA sequence: TGTGCCAGCAGTTACGGACAGGGTTTGTACGAGCAGTACTTC. Protein: CASSYGQGLYEQYF.